This T cell receptor beta chain was sequenced in a study of spatial heterogeneity in lung cancer. General observations from the study: In tumors, expanded intratumoral alpha and beta TCR counts tracked mutation counts.

CDR1 is SGHTA and CDR2 is FQGNSA in the germline V gene. The CDR3 is made up of 16 amino acids. V lost 0 bases and J lost 1, with 12 bases in between. Every individual TCR cDNA molecule carried its own unique molecular identifier, which allowed correction of PCR and sequencing errors. TCRdb used MiXCR to reprocess the 5' RACE reads, holding one entry per CDR3 protein. The sample records approximately 4,300 distinct CDR3 sequences, 6% to 6.5% being singletons. This clonotype has a handful of counts. As yet, its antigen is unknown. Sample time point: sample taken at primary tumor resection. From tumor, nontumor lung or frozen PBMC, whole RNA was taken unsorted for sequencing.

The clonotype comes from a male donor with early-stage non-small cell lung cancer. This material consisted of lung tumor tissue, taken at surgery. This chain links TRBV7-2 with TRBJ2-5, with D possibly TRBD2 on 6 matching bases. The CDR3 protein is CASSLASSGIQETQYF. The CDR3 DNA reads as TGTGCCAGCAGCTTAGCTAGTAGCGGTATCCAAGAGACCCAGTACTTC.